This T cell receptor (beta chain) was documented in a study of OX40 agonist ivuxolimab in advanced cancers. On the study more broadly: Patients' therapy was ivuxolimab, an antibody that acts as an agonist of OX40 (CD134). Mean age around 60 years, range about 20 to 79; roughly 82% male.

At cycle 4 day 1, cycle 7 day 1, and baseline, blood was sampled. Germline CDR1 and CDR2: LGHNA and YSLEER. Trimming removed 0 bases at V and 0 bases at J, with 17 bases between. This CDR3 has 18 residues. Sequencing used immunoSEQ multiplex PCR; TCRdb keeps in-frame clones, though not all of them. The data show about 24,000 clones, roughly 88% seen once. This clone has only one observation. The chain couples TRBV4-3 to TRBJ1-1; D may be TRBD1 (5 bases). Here the sequenced sample was CD4+ or CD8+ T cells sorted from blood, taken in a trial of the OX40 agonist ivuxolimab. This sequence was found in an adult with an advanced solid tumor such as melanoma, head and neck, liver or kidney cancer. The DNA for the CDR3 is TGCGCCAGCAGCCAAGACCCAACAGGAGCCTCCATGAACACTGAAGCTTTCTTT. This codes for CASSQDPTGASMNTEAFF.